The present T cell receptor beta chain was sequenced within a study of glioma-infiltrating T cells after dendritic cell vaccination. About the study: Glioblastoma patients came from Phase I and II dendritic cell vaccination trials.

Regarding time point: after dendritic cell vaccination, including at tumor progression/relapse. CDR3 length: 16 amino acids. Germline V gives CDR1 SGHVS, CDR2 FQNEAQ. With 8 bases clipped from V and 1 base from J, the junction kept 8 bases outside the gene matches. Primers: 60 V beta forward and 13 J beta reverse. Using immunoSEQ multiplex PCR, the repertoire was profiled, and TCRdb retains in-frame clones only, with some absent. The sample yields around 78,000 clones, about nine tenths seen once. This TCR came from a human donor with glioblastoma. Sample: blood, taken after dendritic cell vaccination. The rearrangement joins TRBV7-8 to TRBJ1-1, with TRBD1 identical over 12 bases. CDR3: CASSSGTGGQNTEAFF. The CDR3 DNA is TGTGCCAGCTCCTCCGGGACAGGGGGCCAGAACACTGAAGCTTTCTTT.